These 16 T cell receptor beta chains were sequenced from one sample in a study of T cells in Graves' hyperthyroidism and ophthalmopathy. Amplification of TCR beta CDR3 regions used RNA as the template. The HTBI primer set was used in a first-round RT-PCR of the TCR CDR3. TCRdb re-called the multiplex PCR reads with MiXCR, one entry per CDR3 protein. The repertoire consists of about 610,000 distinct CDR3 sequences, with about a sixth occurring once and the leading ten covering roughly 3.3%. The material sequenced was blood. The receptors shown here come from a woman aged 40 to 50 with Graves' ophthalmopathy.

The rearrangement links TRBV5-1 to TRBJ2-2; D call uncertain. Germline CDR1 and CDR2: SGHRS and YFSETQ. The CDR3 sequence is 16 residues long. The V gene lost 4 bases and the J gene lost 0 bases, with 13 bases spanning the gap. This chain's CDR3 is CASSLRGHANTGELFF. The CDR3 DNA is TGCGCCAGCAGCCTGCGTGGGCATGCGAACACCGGGGAGCTGTTTTTT.

Ten or more counts support this clonotype. The chain couples TRBV5-1 to TRBJ2-2, with 8 positions matching TRBD1. Germline trimming cut 0 bases from V and 0 bases from J; bases unmatched to any gene: 10. The CDR3 consists of 19 residues. Per the germline V gene, CDR1 is SGHRS and CDR2 is YFSETQ. CDR3 sequence: CASSLVARGLASNTGELFF. In DNA form, the CDR3 reads TGCGCCAGCAGCTTGGTTGCCAGGGGGCTTGCATCGAACACCGGGGAGCTGTTTTTT. Looking up the rest from reference TRBV5-1 and TRBJ2-2 gives the full variable domain: KAGVTQTPRYLIKTRGQQVTLSCSPISGHRSVSWYQQTPGQGLQFLFEYFSETQRNKGNFPGRFSGRQFSNSRSEMNVSTLELGDSALYLCASSLVARGLASNTGELFFGEGSRLTVL.

This clonotype has only a few counts. The V and J genes are TRBV20-1 and TRBJ1-3; 12 bases agree with TRBD1. With 5 bases clipped from V and 3 bases from J, the junction kept 14 bases outside the gene matches. Germline V gives CDR1 DFQATT, CDR2 SNEGSKA (reference sequence). CDR3 length: 18 amino acids. The CDR3 loop is CSAWAGTGGQRRGNTIYF. Written as DNA, the CDR3 is TGCAGTGCTTGGGCCGGGACAGGGGGCCAAAGGCGTGGAAACACCATATATTTT.

The V call is TRBV5-8, the J call TRBJ2-5; D gene uncertain. Germline V gene sequence: CDR1 SGHTS, CDR2 YDEGEE. Deletions cut 7 bases from V and 5 bases from J, with 12 bases between. The length of the CDR3 is 12 residues. The CDR3 spells CASSTFGETQYF. In DNA, the CDR3 is TGTGCCAGCTCCACCTTTGGCGAGACCCAGTACTTC.

This clonotype was detected a few times. The chain has TRBV3-1 and TRBJ2-3; D possibly corresponds to TRBD2 (5 bases). The CDR3 has 16 residues. The V end lost 0 bases, the J end lost 2 bases, and 12 bases lay between the germline ends. CDR1 and CDR2 (germline): LGHDT, YNNKEL (reference sequence). The CDR3 spells CASSQDRGPITDTQYF. The CDR3 nucleotides are TGTGCCAGCAGCCAAGACCGGGGTCCCATCACAGATACGCAGTATTTT.

This clonotype was picked up many times. The chain is built from TRBV30 and TRBJ1-1, with D possibly being TRBD1 (5 bases). Germline CDR1 reads GTSNPN; CDR2 reads SVGIG (reference sequence). This CDR3 spans 15 amino acids. The CDR3 coding sequence is TGTGCAACGAAGGGGCGCGACGGGAGAAACACTGAAGCTTTCTTT. It is translated as CATKGRDGRNTEAFF.

The V call is TRBV5-1, the J call TRBJ1-4; 8 nucleotides match TRBD1. Germline V gene lookup returns CDR1 SGHRS and CDR2 YFSETQ. The CDR3 has 17 amino acids. The V segment lost 0 bases and the J segment 3 bases; nucleotides outside the gene matches: 7. Written as DNA, the CDR3 is TGCGCCAGCAGCTTGGCAGGGGGCGAAGGGGCTAATGAAAAACTGTTTTTT. Protein product: CASSLAGGEGANEKLFF.

This clonotype was detected a few times. V is TRBV19 and J is TRBJ2-1; TRBD1 aligns across 8 bases. There are 15 residues in the CDR3. The junction had 6 bases not matched to a gene; V was cut back by 0 bases and J by 8 bases. Looked up from germline, CDR1 is LNHDA and CDR2 is SQIVND (reference sequence). The CDR3 here is CASSIDLPGGDEQFF. CDR3 DNA sequence: TGTGCCAGTAGTATAGATCTTCCAGGGGGCGATGAGCAGTTCTTC. The full variable domain, with the rest looked up from reference TRBV19 and TRBJ2-1, is DGGITQSPKYLFRKEGQNVTLSCEQNLNHDAMYWYRQDPGQGLRLIYYSQIVNDFQKGDIAEGYSVSREKKESFPLTVTSAQKNPTAFYLCASSIDLPGGDEQFFGPGTRLTVL.

The V gene is TRBV5-1, the J gene TRBJ1-1; D is ambiguous. CDR1 and CDR2 (germline): SGHRS, YFSETQ. V lost 5 bases and J lost 4, with 18 bases in between. The CDR3 has 15 amino acids. DNA of the CDR3: TGCGCCAGCAGTGGGCAGTTCGGGATACTCACTGAAGCTTTCTTT. Protein product: CASSGQFGILTEAFF.

The rearrangement uses TRBV20-1 and TRBJ2-2; TRBD1 might be the D (6 bases). CDR3 size: 14 residues. V shed 6 bases and J shed 4 bases, with 15 bases lying between them. In germline, CDR1 is DFQATT, CDR2 SNEGSKA (reference sequence). In DNA form, the CDR3 reads TGCAGTGCCCCGTCGGCAGGGGCCACCGGGGAGCTGTTTTTT. Amino acid sequence: CSAPSAGATGELFF.

This clonotype was counted between two and nine times. This rearrangement joins TRBV12-3 or TRBV12-4 to TRBJ1-2; 7 bases map to TRBD1. CDR3 length equals 16 residues. The ends lost 5 bases at V and 8 bases at J; junction bases unmatched: 17. CDR3 region: CASSTQTGPRKEGYTF. CDR3 DNA: TGTGCCAGCAGTACCCAGACAGGGCCCCGTAAAGAAGGCTACACCTTC.

This clonotype was counted between two and nine times. The chain is built from TRBV6-1 and TRBJ2-3; 7 bases map to TRBD2. The CDR3 length is 14 residues. V lost 1 base, J lost 4 bases, and 2 bases stayed unmatched. CDR1 is MNHNS and CDR2 is SASEGT in the germline V gene. CDR3 loop: CASSEVGGSDTQYF. Written as DNA, the CDR3 is TGTGCCAGCAGTGAAGTGGGGGGGTCAGATACGCAGTATTTT.

In this sample, this clonotype turned up many times. This chain links TRBV20-1 with TRBJ2-1; possible D gene TRBD1, 5 bases. The germline V and J ends were trimmed by 6 bases and 6 bases, with 15 bases remaining between them. Germline lookup yields CDR1 DFQATT and CDR2 SNEGSKA (reference sequence). CDR3 length: 13 amino acids. The CDR3 DNA reads TGCAGTGCCAACTCAGGGTCAGGCAATGAGCAGTTCTTC. As protein: CSANSGSGNEQFF.

This clonotype was picked up many times. J is TRBJ2-7 and V is TRBV20-1; no clear D gene. Per germline, CDR1 DFQATT and CDR2 SNEGSKA (reference sequence). The ends were cut back, 3 bases at V and 6 bases at J, with 18 bases in the middle. This CDR3 spans 14 amino acids. CDR3 residues: CSASPPASRLEQYF. The CDR3 region has the DNA TGCAGTGCTAGTCCGCCGGCCTCTCGGCTCGAGCAGTACTTC.

As regards this clonotype: A much larger clone differs by one base, so this may be a read error. This chain connects TRBV10-3 to TRBJ1-5; 7 bases align to TRBD1. The germline gives CDR1 ENHRY, CDR2 SYGVKD. Unmatched junction bases numbered 3, after V lost 2 bases and J lost 2 bases. The length of the CDR3 is 15 residues. This CDR3 reads CAISEAGQGNQPQHF. CDR3 DNA: TGTGCCATCAGTGAGGCCGGACAGGGCAATCAGCCCCAGCATTTT.

This sequence joins TRBV7-2 and TRBJ2-1; D may be TRBD2 (6 bases). The V gene's germline CDR1 is SGHTA and CDR2 FQGNSA. The germline V and J ends were trimmed by 6 bases and 3 bases, with 15 bases remaining between them. The CDR3 is made up of 15 amino acids. The CDR3 nucleotides read TGTGCCAGCAGTCAAATAGCGGCTATCTACAATGAGCAGTTCTTC. Its protein is CASSQIAAIYNEQFF.